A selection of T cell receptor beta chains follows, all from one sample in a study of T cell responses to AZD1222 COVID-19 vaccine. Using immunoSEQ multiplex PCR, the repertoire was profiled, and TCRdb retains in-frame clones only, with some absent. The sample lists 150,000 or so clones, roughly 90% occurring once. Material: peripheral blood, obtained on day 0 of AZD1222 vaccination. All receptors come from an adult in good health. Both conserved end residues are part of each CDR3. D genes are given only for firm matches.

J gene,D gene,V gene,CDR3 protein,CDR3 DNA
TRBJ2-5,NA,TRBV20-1,CSAIGEETQYF,TGCAGTGCTATCGGAGAAGAGACCCAGTACTTC
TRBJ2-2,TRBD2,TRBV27,CASSLSLAGAGELFF,TGTGCCAGCAGTTTGTCCCTAGCGGGGGCCGGGGAGCTGTTTTTT
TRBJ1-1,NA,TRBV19,CASSIARVRGQNTEAFF,TGTGCCAGTAGTATAGCCAGGGTCCGGGGGCAGAACACTGAAGCTTTCTTT
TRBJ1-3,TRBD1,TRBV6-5,CASSGQGAGNTIYF,TGTGCCAGCAGCGGACAGGGGGCAGGAAACACCATATATTTT
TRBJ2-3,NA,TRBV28,CASSFHIGRDTDTQYF,TGTGCCAGCAGTTTCCACATCGGGCGGGACACAGATACGCAGTATTTT
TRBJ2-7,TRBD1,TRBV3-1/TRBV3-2,CASSLRDSPGEQYF,TGTGCCAGCAGCCTCCGGGACAGCCCGGGAGAGCAGTACTTC
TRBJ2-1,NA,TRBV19,CASSIGAVTSSYNEQFF,TGTGCCAGTAGTATAGGGGCGGTAACATCCTCCTACAATGAGCAGTTCTTC
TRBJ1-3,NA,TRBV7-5,CARSNSGNTIYF,TGTGCCAGAAGTAACTCTGGAAACACCATATATTTT
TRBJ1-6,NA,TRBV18,CASSPGLGLAPLHF,TGTGCCAGCTCTCCGGGGCTGGGGCTCGCACCCCTCCACTTT
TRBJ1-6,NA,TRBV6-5,CASRGQENSPLHF,TGTGCCAGCAGAGGACAAGAAAATTCACCCCTCCACTTT